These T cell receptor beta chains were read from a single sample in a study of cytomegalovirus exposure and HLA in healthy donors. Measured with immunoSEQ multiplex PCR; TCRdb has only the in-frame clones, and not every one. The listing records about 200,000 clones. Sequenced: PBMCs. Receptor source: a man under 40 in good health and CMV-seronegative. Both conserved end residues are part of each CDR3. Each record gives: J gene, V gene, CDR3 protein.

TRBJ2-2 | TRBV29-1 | CSAVGGTTGNTGELFF
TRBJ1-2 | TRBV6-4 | CASSDQSGQGARGYTF
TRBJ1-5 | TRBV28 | CASSSNSPTRYNQPQHF
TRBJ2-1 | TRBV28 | CASSQGLYNEQFF
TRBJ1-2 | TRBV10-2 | CASLRGQLGYTF
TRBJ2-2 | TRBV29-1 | CSVRTGSGTGELFF
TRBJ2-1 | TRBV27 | CASSLYGVGTSGYNEQFF
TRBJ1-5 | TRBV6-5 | CASSYSLSGDQPQHF
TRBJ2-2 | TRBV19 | CASSIETGVIGELFF
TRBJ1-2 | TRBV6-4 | CASSEGTGPFYGYTF
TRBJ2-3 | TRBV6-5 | CASSYSTSPATDTQYF
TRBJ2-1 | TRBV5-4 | CASSLGGSGGPTAVEQFF
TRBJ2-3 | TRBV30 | CAWSPAGQGSASPYYTDTQYF
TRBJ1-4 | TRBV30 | CAWNLGGALWEKLFF
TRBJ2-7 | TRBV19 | CASTQAGGTYEQSGQYF
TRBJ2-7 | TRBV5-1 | CASSLGAGTPEYEQYF
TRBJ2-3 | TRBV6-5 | CASSYSGLHTDTQYF
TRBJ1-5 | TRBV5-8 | CASSFSLDTSNQPQHF
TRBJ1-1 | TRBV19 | CASRGQLNTEAFF
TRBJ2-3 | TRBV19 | CASSIRQGSTDTQYF
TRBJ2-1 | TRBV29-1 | CSVEMDGTSYGEQFF
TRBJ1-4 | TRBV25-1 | CASSEGQAQFGEKLFF
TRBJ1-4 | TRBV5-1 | CASRGGENEKLFF
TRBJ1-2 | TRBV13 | CASSSMSTGGGYTF
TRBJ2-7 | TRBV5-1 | CASSLTRADPPYEQYF
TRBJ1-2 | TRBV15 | CATSEELHYGYTF
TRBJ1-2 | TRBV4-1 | CASSQVNYGYTF
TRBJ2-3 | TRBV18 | CASSPPGADTQYF
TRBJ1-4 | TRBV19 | CASTNTGTGKGQLFF
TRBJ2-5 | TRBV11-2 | CASSSLAGGPSEETQYF
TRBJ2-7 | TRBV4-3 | CASSQVAGGNYEQYF
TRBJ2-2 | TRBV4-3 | CASSQGAGVDTGELFF
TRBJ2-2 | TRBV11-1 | CASSLKRNNGELFF
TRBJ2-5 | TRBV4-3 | CASSQGGGPLETQYF
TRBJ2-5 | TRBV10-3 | CAISIGLGSQETQYF
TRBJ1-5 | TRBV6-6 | CASSSGTGRQPQHF
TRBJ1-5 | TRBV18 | CASSPPVGNPQHF
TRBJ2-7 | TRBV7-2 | CASSHPELSYEQYF
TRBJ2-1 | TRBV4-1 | CASSPRLAGGIYNEQFF
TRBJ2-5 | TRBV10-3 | CAITWGLEETQYF
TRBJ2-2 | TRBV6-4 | CASSDPGVHTGELFF
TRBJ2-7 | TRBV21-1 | CASSKALRWREEPYEQYF
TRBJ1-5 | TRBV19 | CASSRTGFAYSNQPQHF
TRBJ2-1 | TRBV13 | CASSKTGGKAGSSRNEQFF
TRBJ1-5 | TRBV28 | CASSFSGGVDQPQHF
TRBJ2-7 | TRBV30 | CAWSTGYEQYF
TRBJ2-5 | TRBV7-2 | CASSLQDRIQETQYF
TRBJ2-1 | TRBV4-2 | CASSQDPGQGWADNEQFF
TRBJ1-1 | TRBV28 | CASSVGQGDRGFF
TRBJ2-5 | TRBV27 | CASTHLTSGRARETQYF
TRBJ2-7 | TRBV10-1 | CASTAGVGGEQYF
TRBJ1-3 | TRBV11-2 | CASSLDSPGLGNTIYF
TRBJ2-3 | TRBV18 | CASSSTGGSTDTQYF